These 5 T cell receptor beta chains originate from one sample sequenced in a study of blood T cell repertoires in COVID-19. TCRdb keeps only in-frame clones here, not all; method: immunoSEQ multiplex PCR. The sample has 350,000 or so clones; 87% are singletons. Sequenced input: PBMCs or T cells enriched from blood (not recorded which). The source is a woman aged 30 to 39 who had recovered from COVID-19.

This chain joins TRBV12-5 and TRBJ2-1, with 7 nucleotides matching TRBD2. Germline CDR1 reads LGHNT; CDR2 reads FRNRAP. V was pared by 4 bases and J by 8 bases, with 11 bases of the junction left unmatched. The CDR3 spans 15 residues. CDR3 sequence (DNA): TGTGCTAGTGGTTCCTCTCGGACTAGTTTGGATGAGCAGTTCTTC. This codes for CASGSSRTSLDEQFF. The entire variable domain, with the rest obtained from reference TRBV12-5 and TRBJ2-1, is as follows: DARVTQTPRHKVTEMGQEVTMRCQPILGHNTVFWYRQTMMQGLELLAYFRNRAPLDDSGMPKDRFSAEMPDATLATLKIQPSEPRDSAVYFCASGSSRTSLDEQFFGPGTRLTVL.

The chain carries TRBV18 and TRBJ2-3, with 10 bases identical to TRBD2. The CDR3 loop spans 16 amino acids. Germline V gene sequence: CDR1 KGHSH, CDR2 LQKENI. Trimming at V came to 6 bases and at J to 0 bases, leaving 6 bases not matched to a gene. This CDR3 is CASSQLAGTSTDTQYF. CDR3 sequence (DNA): TGTGCCAGCTCTCAACTAGCGGGAACTAGCACAGATACGCAGTATTTT.

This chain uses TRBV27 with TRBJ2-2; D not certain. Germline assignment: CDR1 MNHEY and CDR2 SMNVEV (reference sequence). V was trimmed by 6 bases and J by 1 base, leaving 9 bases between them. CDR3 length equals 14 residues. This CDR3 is CASSTLWNTGELFF. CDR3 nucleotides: TGTGCCAGCAGCACCCTATGGAACACCGGGGAGCTGTTTTTT.

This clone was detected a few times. The CDR3, as DNA: TGTGCCAGCAGTGATAAGGGACTGCAGAGCTCCTATAATTCACCCCTCCACTTT. Its translation: CASSDKGLQSSYNSPLHF. J is TRBJ1-6 and V is TRBV2; D is possibly TRBD1 (5 bases). Trimming cost V 3 bases and J 0 bases, with 15 bases left between them. The germline V gene encodes CDR1 SNHLY and CDR2 FYNNEI. The CDR3 consists of 18 residues.

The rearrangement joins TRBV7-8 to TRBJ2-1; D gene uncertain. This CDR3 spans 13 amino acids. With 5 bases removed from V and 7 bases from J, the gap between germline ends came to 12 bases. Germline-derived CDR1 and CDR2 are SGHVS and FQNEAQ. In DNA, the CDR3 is TGTGCCAGCAGCCCCCGGTATTCAAATGAGCAGTTCTTC. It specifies CASSPRYSNEQFF.